The clone carrying this T cell receptor beta chain was observed at least ten times. A patient was excluded if there was uncontrolled infection, other autoimmune disease, pregnancy or lactation. Blood dates from first hyperthyroidism diagnosis, before any ophthalmopathy symptoms. V dropped 6 bases and J dropped 9; count of bases not matched to a gene: 8. Per the germline V gene, CDR1 is DFQATT and CDR2 is SNEGSKA (reference sequence). There are 14 residues in the CDR3. The data were obtained in a study of T cells in Graves' hyperthyroidism and ophthalmopathy. What was amplified from RNA transcripts were TCR beta CDR3 regions. Researchers ran a first-round RT-PCR on the TCR CDR3 using the HTBI primer set. TCRdb fed the multiplex PCR reads into MiXCR, producing one record per CDR3 protein. The data hold a few hundred thousand distinct CDR3 sequences, with approximately 14% observed a single time.

The receptor was isolated from a young woman with Graves' hyperthyroidism that later progressed to Graves' ophthalmopathy. The chain is built from TRBV20-1 and TRBJ2-1; 13 nucleotides align to TRBD2. Sequenced material: blood. The CDR3 region is CSAGGTSGKREQFF. The CDR3 DNA reads TGCAGTGCGGGAGGGACTAGCGGGAAGCGTGAGCAGTTCTTC.